This T cell receptor (beta chain) is drawn from a study of blood T cell repertoires in COVID-19. Study overall: Samples came from the United States, Italy and Spain, spanning acute and convalescent COVID-19. T cells, B-cell-depleted T cells, or PBMCs supplied cDNA or gDNA.

J was trimmed by 1 base and V by 1 base; bases with no gene match: 3. The CDR3 covers 15 residues. CDR1 and CDR2 (germline): MGHRA, YSYEKL. TCRdb keeps only in-frame clones here, not all; method: immunoSEQ multiplex PCR. The sample includes around 310,000 clones, roughly 90% of them seen just once. This clone was detected a few times. Material for sequencing was peripheral blood. This chain connects TRBV4-1 to TRBJ1-2; 7 nucleotides agree with TRBD1. The TCR was taken from a woman between 50 and 59 years old with active or convalescent COVID-19. The CDR3 reads CASSQGQGYNYGYTF. The CDR3 DNA is TGCGCCAGCAGCCAAGGACAGGGATATAACTATGGCTACACCTTC.